This TCR beta chain was identified during a study of blood T cells in healthy people across ages. Broader study findings: The CMV status of each donor remained undetermined, and this could have confounded shifts in expanded clonotypes.

Details on this clonotype: Its target is not known.

Germline CDR1 reads SGHRS; CDR2 reads YFSETQ. The CDR3 is made up of 12 amino acids. The germline V and J ends were trimmed by 2 bases and 5 bases, with 5 bases remaining between them. Using a J-beta primer mix together with a sample-barcoded 5' primer, a second PCR was run for roughly 6 to 12 cycles. Every cDNA molecule bore a tag from a template-switch adaptor containing 12 random nucleotides. All samples yielded 3 million or more CDR3-containing paired-end reads. One entry per CDR3 protein results from TCRdb running MiXCR on the 5' RACE reads. The sample includes 780,000 or so distinct CDR3 sequences, about 53% of them seen just once.

This clonotype was obtained from a man older than 75 in good health. The rearrangement links TRBV5-1 to TRBJ2-1; D remains unclear. The sequenced material came from blood. The CDR3 coding sequence is TGCGCCAGCAGCTTCCTAGACAATGAGCAGTTCTTC. Translating it yields CASSFLDNEQFF.